This TCR beta chain was observed in a study of OX40 agonist ivuxolimab in advanced cancers. As for the study in general: The patients got ivuxolimab, which is an agonistic anti-OX40 (CD134) antibody.

The assay was immunoSEQ multiplex PCR, and TCRdb's table has in-frame clones only and misses some. The sample consists of fewer than 10,000 clones, about 90% of them appearing once. The CDR3 loop spans 13 amino acids. With 3 bases removed from V and 2 bases from J, the gap between germline ends came to 10 bases. The germline gives CDR1 GTSNPN, CDR2 SVGIG (reference sequence). People who had autoimmune disease history or systemic immunosuppression were excluded. The V and J genes are TRBV30 and TRBJ2-5; no clear D gene. The sequencing here drew on CD4+ or CD8+ T cells sorted from blood, taken in a trial of the OX40 agonist ivuxolimab. The receptor was isolated from an adult with an advanced solid tumor such as melanoma, head and neck, liver or kidney cancer. The CDR3 is CAWRLTGQETQYF. Written as DNA, the CDR3 is TGTGCCTGGAGGCTTACCGGGCAAGAGACCCAGTACTTC.